This T cell receptor beta chain originates from a study of Ad26.COV2.S vaccination and SARS-CoV-2 variants. Germline CDR1 GTSNPN, CDR2 SVGIG (reference sequence). The CDR3 runs to 15 residues. Losses at the gene ends were 3 bases for V and 6 bases for J; bases not matched to a gene: 8. The sample's treatment: around 19 received Ad26.COV2.S at low or high dose, single or two shots; about five received placebo; per-sample allocation not given. Day 63 after the first vaccine or placebo injection was the time point for sampling. Generated by immunoSEQ multiplex PCR, the TCRdb table keeps only in-frame clones and is missing some. This table has 300,000 to 350,000 clones, around 90% appearing once.

The chain links TRBV30 to TRBJ2-1; 10 positions agree with TRBD2. The sequence was obtained from a person aged 18-60 years who received the Ad26.COV2.S COVID-19 vaccine or a placebo. The sample consisted of peripheral blood, taken in a trial of Ad26.COV2.S vaccine versus placebo. CDR3 bases: TGTGCCTGGAGACCCAGCGGGAGGGCCGTCAATGAGCAGTTCTTC. It codes for CAWRPSGRAVNEQFF.